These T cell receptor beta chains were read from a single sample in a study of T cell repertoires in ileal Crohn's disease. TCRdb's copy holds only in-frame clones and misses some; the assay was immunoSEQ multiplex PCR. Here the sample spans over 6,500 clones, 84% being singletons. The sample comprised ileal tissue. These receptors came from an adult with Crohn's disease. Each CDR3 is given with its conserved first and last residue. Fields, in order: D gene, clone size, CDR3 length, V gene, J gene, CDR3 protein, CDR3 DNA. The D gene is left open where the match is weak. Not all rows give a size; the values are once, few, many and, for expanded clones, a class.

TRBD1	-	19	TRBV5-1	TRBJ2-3	CASSLDGLQGASSTDTQYF	TGCGCCAGCAGCTTGGATGGCTTACAGGGGGCCTCTAGCACAGATACGCAGTATTTT
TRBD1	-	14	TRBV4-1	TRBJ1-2	CASSQDLTGGGYTF	TGCGCCAGCAGCCAAGATCTGACAGGGGGCGGCTACACCTTC
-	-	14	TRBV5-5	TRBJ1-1	CASSLDGRNTEAFF	TGTGCCAGCAGCTTGGACGGGAGGAACACTGAAGCTTTCTTT
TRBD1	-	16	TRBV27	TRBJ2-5	CASRSGKGQGAETQYF	TGTGCCAGCAGGTCTGGGAAAGGACAGGGGGCAGAGACCCAGTACTTC
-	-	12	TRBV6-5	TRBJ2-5	CASSHRGETQYF	TGTGCCAGCAGCCACCGGGGGGAGACCCAGTACTTC
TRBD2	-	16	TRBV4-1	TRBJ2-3	CASSHTLAGPTDTQYF	TGCGCCAGCAGCCATACACTAGCGGGACCCACAGATACGCAGTATTTT
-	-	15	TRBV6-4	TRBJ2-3	CASSDGVGGTDTQYF	TGTGCCAGCAGTGACGGGGTCGGGGGCACAGATACGCAGTATTTT
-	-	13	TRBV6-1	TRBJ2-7	CASIRGTVYEQYF	TGTGCCAGCATACGGGGGACCGTCTACGAGCAGTACTTC
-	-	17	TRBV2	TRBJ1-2	CASSEGVDRGPEFGYTF	TGTGCCAGCAGTGAAGGGGTGGACCGCGGGCCTGAGTTTGGCTACACCTTC
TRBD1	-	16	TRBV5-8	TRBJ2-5	CASSKGTGVNQETQYF	TGTGCCAGCAGCAAGGGGACAGGGGTGAATCAGGAGACCCAGTACTTC
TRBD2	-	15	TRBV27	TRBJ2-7	CASLAGQGPIHEQYF	TGTGCCAGCCTAGCGGGGCAGGGACCCATCCACGAGCAGTACTTC
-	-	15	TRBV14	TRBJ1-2	CASSQDLYFEEGYTF	TGTGCCAGCAGCCAAGATCTGTACTTTGAGGAGGGCTACACCTTC
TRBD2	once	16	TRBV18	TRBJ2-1	CASSPPATSGYNEQFF	TGTGCCAGCTCACCACCAGCCACTAGCGGATACAATGAGCAGTTCTTC
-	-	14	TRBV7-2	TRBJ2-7	CASSLGGVSYEQYF	TGTGCCAGCAGCTTGGGCGGGGTCTCCTACGAGCAGTACTTC
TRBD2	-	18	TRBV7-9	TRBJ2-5	CASSSFWTSGRFGETQYF	TGTGCCAGCAGCTCCTTCTGGACTAGCGGGAGGTTCGGGGAGACCCAGTACTTC
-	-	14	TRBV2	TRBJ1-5	CASSVEVSNQPQHF	TGTGCCAGCAGTGTAGAAGTTAGCAATCAGCCCCAGCATTTT
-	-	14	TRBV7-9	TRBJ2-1	CASSLLTQGNEQFF	TGTGCCAGCAGCTTATTGACGCAGGGGAATGAGCAGTTCTTC
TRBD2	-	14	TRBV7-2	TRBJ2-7	CASSLNGRAYEQYF	TGTGCCAGCAGCTTAAACGGGAGGGCCTACGAGCAGTACTTC
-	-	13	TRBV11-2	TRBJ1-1	CASSSQEGTEAFF	TGTGCCAGCAGCTCCCAGGAGGGTACTGAAGCTTTCTTT
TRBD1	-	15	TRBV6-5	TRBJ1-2	CASSQRGQGIYGYTF	TGTGCCAGCAGTCAAAGGGGACAGGGGATCTATGGCTACACCTTC
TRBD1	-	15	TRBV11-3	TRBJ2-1	CASSFEDRAGNEQFF	TGTGCCAGCAGCTTCGAAGACAGGGCTGGGAATGAGCAGTTCTTC
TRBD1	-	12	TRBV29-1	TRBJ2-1	CSGGTGKGEQFF	TGCAGTGGAGGGACAGGGAAGGGTGAGCAGTTCTTC
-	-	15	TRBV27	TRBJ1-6	CASSVTGLNNSPLHF	TGTGCCAGCAGCGTAACAGGGTTAAATAATTCACCCCTCCACTTT
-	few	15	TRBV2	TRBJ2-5	CASRGGTAIQETQYF	TGTGCCAGCAGAGGAGGGACAGCAATCCAAGAGACCCAGTACTTC